The rows below give T cell receptor beta chains drawn from one sample of a study of blood T cells in healthy people across ages. TCRdb fed the 5' RACE reads into MiXCR, producing one record per CDR3 protein. In the table there are approximately 1.5 million distinct CDR3 sequences, about 35% of which are singletons. The sequencing input was blood. The receptors were gathered from a woman younger than 45 in good health. Both conserved end residues are part of each CDR3. The D gene is left open where the match is weak.

D gene: -; V gene: TRBV6-1; J gene: TRBJ1-2; CDR3 protein: CASSGKGNYGYTF
D gene: TRBD2; V gene: TRBV7-2; J gene: TRBJ2-1; CDR3 protein: CASSLLAGEYNEQFF
D gene: -; V gene: TRBV20-1; J gene: TRBJ1-1; CDR3 protein: CSARNLSLTEAFF
D gene: TRBD2; V gene: TRBV3-1; J gene: TRBJ2-5; CDR3 protein: CASSRAGLAGDQETQYF
D gene: -; V gene: TRBV6-5; J gene: TRBJ2-1; CDR3 protein: CASSCGVYRGGPYNEQFF
D gene: -; V gene: TRBV5-1; J gene: TRBJ2-1; CDR3 protein: CASRISGNEQFF
D gene: -; V gene: TRBV15; J gene: TRBJ2-7; CDR3 protein: CATSRDADSYEQYF
D gene: TRBD2; V gene: TRBV6-1; J gene: TRBJ2-5; CDR3 protein: CASSDLGAGEETQYF
D gene: -; V gene: TRBV3-1; J gene: TRBJ2-1; CDR3 protein: CASSQELGYNEQFF
D gene: -; V gene: TRBV7-9; J gene: TRBJ1-1; CDR3 protein: CASSLYHGGASTEAFF
D gene: -; V gene: TRBV20-1; J gene: TRBJ1-2; CDR3 protein: CSGQLRYGYTF
D gene: TRBD1; V gene: TRBV4-1; J gene: TRBJ2-7; CDR3 protein: CASSQADRGNYEQYF
D gene: -; V gene: TRBV9; J gene: TRBJ2-5; CDR3 protein: CASSPDFPQETQYF
D gene: TRBD1; V gene: TRBV4-1; J gene: TRBJ1-4; CDR3 protein: CTSSQVGQGNEKLFF
D gene: -; V gene: TRBV20-1; J gene: TRBJ1-2; CDR3 protein: CSARVGGGYGYTF
D gene: -; V gene: TRBV20-1; J gene: TRBJ1-1; CDR3 protein: CSASTLYGVGTEAFF
D gene: -; V gene: TRBV27; J gene: TRBJ2-3; CDR3 protein: CASSLLANPYTDTQYF
D gene: TRBD2; V gene: TRBV12-3/TRBV12-4; J gene: TRBJ2-2; CDR3 protein: CASRGLALTSNTGELFF
D gene: -; V gene: TRBV7-3; J gene: TRBJ1-5; CDR3 protein: CASSLTGDGQPQHF
D gene: TRBD2; V gene: TRBV27; J gene: TRBJ2-7; CDR3 protein: CASKSGGDGYEQYF
D gene: -; V gene: TRBV20-1; J gene: TRBJ2-7; CDR3 protein: CSGRNRASEQYF
D gene: -; V gene: TRBV7-2; J gene: -; CDR3 protein: CATSPWAGYEQYF
D gene: -; V gene: TRBV30; J gene: TRBJ2-7; CDR3 protein: CAWSDRDMRSPGGPYEQYF
D gene: -; V gene: TRBV27; J gene: TRBJ2-1; CDR3 protein: CASSSQTGGDEQFF
D gene: TRBD1; V gene: TRBV5-6; J gene: TRBJ1-2; CDR3 protein: CASSLAGTGGSRRYGYTF
D gene: -; V gene: TRBV29-1; J gene: TRBJ2-7; CDR3 protein: CSVDPTGSSYEQYF
D gene: TRBD1; V gene: TRBV9; J gene: TRBJ1-4; CDR3 protein: CASSPKGQGVGKLFF
D gene: TRBD1; V gene: TRBV5-6; J gene: TRBJ2-6; CDR3 protein: CASSQEGPRQGISGANVLTF
D gene: -; V gene: TRBV3-1; J gene: TRBJ2-5; CDR3 protein: CASSQDNGGSQETQYF
D gene: -; V gene: TRBV4-1; J gene: TRBJ1-2; CDR3 protein: CASSQSARANYGYTF
D gene: -; V gene: TRBV5-6; J gene: TRBJ1-4; CDR3 protein: CASSLLSGDEKRFF
D gene: TRBD1; V gene: TRBV27; J gene: TRBJ2-5; CDR3 protein: CASKQDRGLQETQYF
D gene: TRBD1; V gene: TRBV20-1; J gene: TRBJ2-7; CDR3 protein: CSALHSGGEQYF
D gene: TRBD2; V gene: TRBV5-1; J gene: TRBJ2-1; CDR3 protein: CASSPLSGRAGNEQFF
D gene: -; V gene: TRBV6-2/TRBV6-3; J gene: TRBJ2-6; CDR3 protein: CASNSEESGANVLTF